In its sample, the clone carrying this T cell receptor beta chain was seen once. The sample is drawn from a study of tumour-infiltrating T cells in Burkitt lymphoma. Method: immunoSEQ multiplex PCR; TCRdb's copy keeps in-frame clones and lacks some. In the table there are fewer than 8,000 clones, around 85% of which are singletons. Sequencing input: tumor tissue. The clonotype was recovered from a human donor with Burkitt lymphoma.

The CDR3 bases are TGCGCCAGCAGCCGAGAGGGACAGGCCTACGGTTCACCCCTCCACTTT. Amino acid sequence: CASSREGQAYGSPLHF. The chain links TRBV4-1 to TRBJ1-6, with 8 bases that match TRBD1. CDR1 and CDR2 from the germline V gene are MGHRA and YSYEKL. With 4 bases clipped from V and 9 bases from J, the junction kept 11 bases outside the gene matches. The CDR3 loop spans 16 amino acids.